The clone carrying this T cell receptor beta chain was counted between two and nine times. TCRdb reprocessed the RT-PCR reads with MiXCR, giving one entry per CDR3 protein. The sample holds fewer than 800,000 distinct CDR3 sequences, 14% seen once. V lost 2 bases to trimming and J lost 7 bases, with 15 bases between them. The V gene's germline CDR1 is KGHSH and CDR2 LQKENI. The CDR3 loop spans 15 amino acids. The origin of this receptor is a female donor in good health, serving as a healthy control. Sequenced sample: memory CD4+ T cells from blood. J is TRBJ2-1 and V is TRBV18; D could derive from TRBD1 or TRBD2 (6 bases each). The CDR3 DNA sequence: TGTGCCAGCTCACCAAAGGGGGACTCACTAAATGAGCAGTTCTTC. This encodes CASSPKGDSLNEQFF.